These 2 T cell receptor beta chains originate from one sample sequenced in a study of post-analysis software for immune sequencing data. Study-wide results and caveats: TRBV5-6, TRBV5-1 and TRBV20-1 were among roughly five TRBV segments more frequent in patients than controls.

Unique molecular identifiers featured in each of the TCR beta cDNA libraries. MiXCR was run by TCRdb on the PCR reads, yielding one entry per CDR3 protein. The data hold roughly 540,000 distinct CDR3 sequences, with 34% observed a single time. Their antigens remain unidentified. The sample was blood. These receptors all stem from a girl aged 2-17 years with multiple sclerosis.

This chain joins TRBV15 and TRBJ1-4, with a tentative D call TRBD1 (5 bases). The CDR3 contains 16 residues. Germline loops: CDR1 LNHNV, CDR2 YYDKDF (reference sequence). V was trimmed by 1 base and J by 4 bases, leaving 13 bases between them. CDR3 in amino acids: CATSRVAGSNNEKLFF. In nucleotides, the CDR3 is TGTGCCACCAGCAGAGTTGCAGGGAGTAATAATGAAAAACTGTTTTTT.

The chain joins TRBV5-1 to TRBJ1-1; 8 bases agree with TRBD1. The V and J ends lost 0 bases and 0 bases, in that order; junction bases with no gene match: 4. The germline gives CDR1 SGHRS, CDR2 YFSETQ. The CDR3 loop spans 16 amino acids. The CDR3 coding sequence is TGCGCCAGCAGCTTGGCAGGGGGCGCGATGAACACTGAAGCTTTCTTT. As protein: CASSLAGGAMNTEAFF.